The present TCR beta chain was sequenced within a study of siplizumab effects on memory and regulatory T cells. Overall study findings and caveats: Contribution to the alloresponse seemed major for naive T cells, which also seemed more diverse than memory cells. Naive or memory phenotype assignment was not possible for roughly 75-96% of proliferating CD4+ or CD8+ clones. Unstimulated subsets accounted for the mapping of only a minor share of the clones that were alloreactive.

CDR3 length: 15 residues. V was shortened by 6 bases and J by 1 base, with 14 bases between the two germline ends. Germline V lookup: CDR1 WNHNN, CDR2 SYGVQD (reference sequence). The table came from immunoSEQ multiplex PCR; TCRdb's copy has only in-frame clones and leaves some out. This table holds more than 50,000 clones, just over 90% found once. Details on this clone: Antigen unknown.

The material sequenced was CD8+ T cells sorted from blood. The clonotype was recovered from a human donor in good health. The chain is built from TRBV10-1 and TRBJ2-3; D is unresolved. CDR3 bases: TGCGCCAGCAGGGAATTTCAGACTGGCACAGATACGCAGTATTTT. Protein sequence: CASREFQTGTDTQYF.